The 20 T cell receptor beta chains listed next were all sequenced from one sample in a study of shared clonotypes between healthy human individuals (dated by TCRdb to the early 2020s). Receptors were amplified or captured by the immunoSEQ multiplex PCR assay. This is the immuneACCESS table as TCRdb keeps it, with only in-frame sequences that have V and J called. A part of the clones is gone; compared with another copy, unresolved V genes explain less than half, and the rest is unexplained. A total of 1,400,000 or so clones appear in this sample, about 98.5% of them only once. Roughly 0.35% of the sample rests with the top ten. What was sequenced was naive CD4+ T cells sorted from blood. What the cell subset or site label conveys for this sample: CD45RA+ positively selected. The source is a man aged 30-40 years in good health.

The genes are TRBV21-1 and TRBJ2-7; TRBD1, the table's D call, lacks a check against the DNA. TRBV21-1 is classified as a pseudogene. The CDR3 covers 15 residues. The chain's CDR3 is CASSKEADREHEQYF. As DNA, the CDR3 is TGTGCCAGCAGCAAAGAGGCGGACAGGGAACACGAGCAGTACTTC.

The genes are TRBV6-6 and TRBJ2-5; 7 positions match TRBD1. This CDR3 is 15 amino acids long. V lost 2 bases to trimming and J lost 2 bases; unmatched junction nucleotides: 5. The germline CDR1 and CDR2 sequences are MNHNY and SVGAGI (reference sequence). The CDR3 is CASSYGTVEQETQYF. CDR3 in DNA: TGTGCCAGCAGTTACGGGACAGTGGAACAAGAGACCCAGTACTTC.

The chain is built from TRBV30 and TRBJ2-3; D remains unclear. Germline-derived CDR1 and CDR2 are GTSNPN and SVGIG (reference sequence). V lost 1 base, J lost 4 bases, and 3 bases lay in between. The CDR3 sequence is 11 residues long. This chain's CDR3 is CAWSEADTQYF. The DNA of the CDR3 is TGTGCCTGGAGTGAAGCAGATACGCAGTATTTT.

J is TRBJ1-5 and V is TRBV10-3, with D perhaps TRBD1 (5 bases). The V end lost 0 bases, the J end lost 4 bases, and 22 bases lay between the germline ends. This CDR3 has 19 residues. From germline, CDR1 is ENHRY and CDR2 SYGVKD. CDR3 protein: CAISESGYRDQDTNQPQHF. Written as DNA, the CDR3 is TGTGCCATCAGTGAGTCGGGATATCGGGACCAAGACACAAATCAGCCCCAGCATTTT.

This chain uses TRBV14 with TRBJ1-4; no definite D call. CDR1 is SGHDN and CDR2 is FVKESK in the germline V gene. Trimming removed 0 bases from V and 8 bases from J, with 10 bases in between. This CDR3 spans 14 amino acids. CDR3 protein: CASSQDLVREKLFF. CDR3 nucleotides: TGTGCCAGCAGCCAAGATTTGGTGAGAGAAAAACTGTTTTTT.

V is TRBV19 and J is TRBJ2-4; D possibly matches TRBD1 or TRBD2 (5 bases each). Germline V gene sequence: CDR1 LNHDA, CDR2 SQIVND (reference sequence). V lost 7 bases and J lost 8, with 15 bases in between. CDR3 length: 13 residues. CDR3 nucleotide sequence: TGTGCCAGTACCTTGTCGGGGCGGGACATTCAGTACTTC. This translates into CASTLSGRDIQYF.

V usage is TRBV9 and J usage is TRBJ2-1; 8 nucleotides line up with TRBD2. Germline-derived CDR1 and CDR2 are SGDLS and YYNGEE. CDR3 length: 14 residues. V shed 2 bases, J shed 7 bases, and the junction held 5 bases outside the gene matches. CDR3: CASSVSAGVNEQFF. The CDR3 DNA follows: TGTGCCAGCAGCGTGTCAGCGGGAGTTAATGAGCAGTTCTTC.

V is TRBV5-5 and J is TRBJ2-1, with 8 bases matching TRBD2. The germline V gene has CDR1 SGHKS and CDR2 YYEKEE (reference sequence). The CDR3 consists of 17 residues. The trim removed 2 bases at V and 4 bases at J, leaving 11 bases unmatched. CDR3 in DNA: TGTGCCAGCAGCTTTCCCCTAGGAGCGGGAGTTTACAATGAGCAGTTCTTC. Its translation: CASSFPLGAGVYNEQFF.

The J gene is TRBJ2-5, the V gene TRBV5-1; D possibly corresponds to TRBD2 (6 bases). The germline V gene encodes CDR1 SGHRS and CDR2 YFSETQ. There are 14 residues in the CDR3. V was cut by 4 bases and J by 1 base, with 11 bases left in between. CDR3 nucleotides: TGCGCCAGCAGCCCCCAGCGGGCCCAAGAGACCCAGTACTTC. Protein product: CASSPQRAQETQYF.

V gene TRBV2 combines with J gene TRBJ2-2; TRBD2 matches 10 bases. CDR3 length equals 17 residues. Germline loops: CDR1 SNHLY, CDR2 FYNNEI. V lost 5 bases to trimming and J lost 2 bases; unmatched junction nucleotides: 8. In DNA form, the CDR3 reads TGTGCCAGCAGTCCTCGGACTAGCGGACTCAACACCGGGGAGCTGTTTTTT. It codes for CASSPRTSGLNTGELFF.

The CDR3 DNA reads TGCAGTGCCCACAGGGAGGAGCAGTTCTTC. It codes for CSAHREEQFF. J is TRBJ2-1 and V is TRBV20-1, with D tentatively TRBD1 (6 bases). Germline assignment: CDR1 DFQATT and CDR2 SNEGSKA (reference sequence). The CDR3 consists of 10 residues. Deletions cut 6 bases from V and 10 bases from J, with 10 bases between.

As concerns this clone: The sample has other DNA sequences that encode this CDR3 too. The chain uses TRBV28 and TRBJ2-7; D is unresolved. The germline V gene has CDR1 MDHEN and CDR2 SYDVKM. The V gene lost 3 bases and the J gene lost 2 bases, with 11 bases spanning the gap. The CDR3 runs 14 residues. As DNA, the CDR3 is TGTGCCAGCAGTTTTCGTCGGCCTCCCTACGAGCAGTACTTC. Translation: CASSFRRPPYEQYF.

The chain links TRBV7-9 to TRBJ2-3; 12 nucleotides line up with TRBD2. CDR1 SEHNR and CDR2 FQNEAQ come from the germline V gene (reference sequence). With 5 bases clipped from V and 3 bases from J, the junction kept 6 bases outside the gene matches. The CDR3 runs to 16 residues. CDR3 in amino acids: CASSQPGLAGTDTQYF. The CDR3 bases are TGTGCCAGCAGCCAACCCGGACTAGCGGGAACAGATACGCAGTATTTT.

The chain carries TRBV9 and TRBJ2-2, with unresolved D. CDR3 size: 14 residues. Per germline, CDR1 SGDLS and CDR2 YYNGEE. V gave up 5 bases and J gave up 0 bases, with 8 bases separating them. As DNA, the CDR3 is TGTGCCAGCAGTAACAGAACGAACACCGGGGAGCTGTTTTTT. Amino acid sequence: CASSNRTNTGELFF.

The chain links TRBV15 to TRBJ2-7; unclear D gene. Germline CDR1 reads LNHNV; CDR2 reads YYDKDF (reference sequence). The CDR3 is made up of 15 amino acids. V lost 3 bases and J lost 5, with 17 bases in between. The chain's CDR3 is CATSSGTALDHEQYF. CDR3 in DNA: TGTGCCACCAGCAGCGGAACAGCCCTGGACCACGAGCAGTACTTC.

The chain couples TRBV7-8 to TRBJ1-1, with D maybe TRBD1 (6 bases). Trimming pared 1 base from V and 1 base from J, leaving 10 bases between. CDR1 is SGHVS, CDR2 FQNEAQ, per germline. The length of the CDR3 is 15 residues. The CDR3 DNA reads TGTGCCAGCAGCTTAGATGGGACAAAGAACACTGAAGCTTTCTTT. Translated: CASSLDGTKNTEAFF.

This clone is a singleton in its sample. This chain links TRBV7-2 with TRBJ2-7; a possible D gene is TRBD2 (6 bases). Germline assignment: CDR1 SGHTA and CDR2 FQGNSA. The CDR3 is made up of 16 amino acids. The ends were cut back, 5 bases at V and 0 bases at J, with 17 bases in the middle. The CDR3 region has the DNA TGTGCCAGCAGCATAAGTCTAGCGTCGAGCTCCTACGAGCAGTACTTC. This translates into CASSISLASSSYEQYF.

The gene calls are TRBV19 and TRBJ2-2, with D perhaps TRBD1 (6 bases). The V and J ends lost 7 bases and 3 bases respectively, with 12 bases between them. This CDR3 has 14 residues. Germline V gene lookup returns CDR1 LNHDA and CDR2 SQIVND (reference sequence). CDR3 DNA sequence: TGTGCCAGTAAGGAGACAGGCCACACCGGGGAGCTGTTTTTT. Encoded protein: CASKETGHTGELFF.

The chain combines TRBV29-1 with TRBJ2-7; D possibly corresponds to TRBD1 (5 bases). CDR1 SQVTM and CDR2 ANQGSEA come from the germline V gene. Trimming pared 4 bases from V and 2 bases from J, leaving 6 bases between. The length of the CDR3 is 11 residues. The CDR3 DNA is TGCAGCGTTGGACAGACCTACGAGCAGTACTTC. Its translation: CSVGQTYEQYF.

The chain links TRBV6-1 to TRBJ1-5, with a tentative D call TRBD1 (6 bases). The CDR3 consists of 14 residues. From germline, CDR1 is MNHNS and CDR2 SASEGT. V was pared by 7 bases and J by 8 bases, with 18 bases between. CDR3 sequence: CASNNFRGLEPQHF. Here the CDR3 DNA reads TGTGCCAGCAATAATTTCAGGGGATTGGAGCCCCAGCATTTT.